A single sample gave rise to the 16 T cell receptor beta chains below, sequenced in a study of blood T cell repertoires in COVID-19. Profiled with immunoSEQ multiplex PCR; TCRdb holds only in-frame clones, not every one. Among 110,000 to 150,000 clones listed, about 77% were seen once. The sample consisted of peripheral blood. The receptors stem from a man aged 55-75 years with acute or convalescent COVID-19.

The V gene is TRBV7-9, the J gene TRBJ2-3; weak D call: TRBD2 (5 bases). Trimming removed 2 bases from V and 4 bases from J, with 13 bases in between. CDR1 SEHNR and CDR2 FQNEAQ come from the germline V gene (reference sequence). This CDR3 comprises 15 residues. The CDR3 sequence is CASSLRGTSADTQYF. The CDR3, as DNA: TGTGCCAGCAGCTTACGGGGTACGAGTGCAGATACGCAGTATTTT.

Written as DNA, the CDR3 is TGTGCCAGCAGGGCCGAGGTTGGGGGGTTCACTGAAGCTTTCTTT. It translates to CASRAEVGGFTEAFF. The chain employs TRBV6-5 and TRBJ1-1; D is possibly TRBD1 (5 bases). V lost 6 bases to trimming and J lost 4 bases, with 18 bases between them. CDR3 size: 15 residues. Germline lookup yields CDR1 MNHEY and CDR2 SVGAGI.

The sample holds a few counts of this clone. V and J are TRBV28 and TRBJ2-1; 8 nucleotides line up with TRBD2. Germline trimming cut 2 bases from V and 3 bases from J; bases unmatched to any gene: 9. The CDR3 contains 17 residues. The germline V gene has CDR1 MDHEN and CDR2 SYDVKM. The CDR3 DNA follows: TGTGCCAGCAGTTTACCCCGCGCCGGGACTAGCTACAATGAGCAGTTCTTC. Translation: CASSLPRAGTSYNEQFF.

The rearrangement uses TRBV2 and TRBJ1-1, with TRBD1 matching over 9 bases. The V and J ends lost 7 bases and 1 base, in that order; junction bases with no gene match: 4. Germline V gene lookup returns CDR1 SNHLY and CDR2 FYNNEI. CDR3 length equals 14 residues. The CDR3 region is CASKTGGTNTEAFF. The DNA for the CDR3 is TGTGCCAGCAAGACAGGGGGGACGAACACTGAAGCTTTCTTT.

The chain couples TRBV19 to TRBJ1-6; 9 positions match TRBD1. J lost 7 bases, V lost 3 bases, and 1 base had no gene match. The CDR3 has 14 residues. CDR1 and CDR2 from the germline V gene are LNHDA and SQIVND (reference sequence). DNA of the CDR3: TGTGCCAGTAGTATCGGGACAGGGAATTCACCCCTCCACTTT. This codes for CASSIGTGNSPLHF.

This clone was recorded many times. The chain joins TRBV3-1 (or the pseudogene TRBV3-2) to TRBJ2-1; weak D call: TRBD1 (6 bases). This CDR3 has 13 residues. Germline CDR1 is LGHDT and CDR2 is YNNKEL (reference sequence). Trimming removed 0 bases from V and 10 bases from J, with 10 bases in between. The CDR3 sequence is CASSQDNRVEQFF. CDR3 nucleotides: TGTGCCAGCAGCCAAGATAACAGGGTAGAGCAGTTCTTC.

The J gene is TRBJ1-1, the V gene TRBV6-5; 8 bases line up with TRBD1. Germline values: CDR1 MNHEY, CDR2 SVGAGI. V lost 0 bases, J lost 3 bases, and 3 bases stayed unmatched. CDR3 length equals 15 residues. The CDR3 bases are TGTGCCAGCAGTTACTCGGACAGGGTTGACACTGAAGCTTTCTTT. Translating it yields CASSYSDRVDTEAFF.

The CDR3 protein is CASSESSGRGETQYF. The DNA for the CDR3 is TGTGCCAGCAGTGAGTCTAGCGGGAGAGGAGAGACCCAGTACTTC. The rearrangement links TRBV2 to TRBJ2-5; TRBD2 matches 10 bases. Germline lookup yields CDR1 SNHLY and CDR2 FYNNEI. V lost 3 bases and J lost 4; bases outside the gene matches: 5. The CDR3 is 15 amino acids.

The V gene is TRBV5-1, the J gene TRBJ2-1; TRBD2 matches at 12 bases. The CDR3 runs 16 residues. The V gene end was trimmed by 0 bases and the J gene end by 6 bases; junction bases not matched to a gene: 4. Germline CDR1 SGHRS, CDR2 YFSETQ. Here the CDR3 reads CASSLAGTSGFNEQFF. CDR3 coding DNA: TGCGCCAGCAGCTTGGCCGGGACTAGCGGGTTCAATGAGCAGTTCTTC.

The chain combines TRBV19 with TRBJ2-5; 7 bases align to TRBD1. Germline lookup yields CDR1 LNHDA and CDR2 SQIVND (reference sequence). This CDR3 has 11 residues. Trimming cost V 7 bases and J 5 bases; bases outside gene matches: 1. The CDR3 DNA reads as TGTGCCAGTACACAGGGGGAGACCCAGTACTTC. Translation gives CASTQGETQYF.

Here the CDR3 reads CASSPGLAGEGETQYF. In DNA form, the CDR3 reads TGTGCCAGCTCACCAGGGCTAGCGGGAGAGGGGGAGACCCAGTACTTC. This chain joins TRBV18 and TRBJ2-5; 10 positions match TRBD2. The CDR3 loop spans 16 amino acids. V was clipped by 2 bases and J by 5 bases; unmatched bases: 8. CDR1 is KGHSH and CDR2 is LQKENI in the germline V gene.

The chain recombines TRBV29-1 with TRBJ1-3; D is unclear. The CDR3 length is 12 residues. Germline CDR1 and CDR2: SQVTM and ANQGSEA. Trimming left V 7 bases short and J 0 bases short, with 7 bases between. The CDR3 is CSGSVSGNTIYF. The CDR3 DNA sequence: TGCAGCGGCAGCGTCTCTGGAAACACCATATATTTT. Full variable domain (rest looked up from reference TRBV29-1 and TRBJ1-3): SAVISQKPSRDICQRGTSLTIQCQVDSQVTMMFWYRQQPGQSLTLIATANQGSEATYESGFVIDKFPISRPNLTFSTLTVSNMSPEDSSIYLCSGSVSGNTIYFGEGSWLTVV.

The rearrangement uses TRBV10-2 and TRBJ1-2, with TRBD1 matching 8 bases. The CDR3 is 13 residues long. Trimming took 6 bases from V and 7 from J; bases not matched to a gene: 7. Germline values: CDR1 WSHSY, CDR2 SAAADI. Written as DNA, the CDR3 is TGCGCCAGCAGGGACAGGGTCGCCGCTGGCTACACCTTC. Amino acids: CASRDRVAAGYTF.

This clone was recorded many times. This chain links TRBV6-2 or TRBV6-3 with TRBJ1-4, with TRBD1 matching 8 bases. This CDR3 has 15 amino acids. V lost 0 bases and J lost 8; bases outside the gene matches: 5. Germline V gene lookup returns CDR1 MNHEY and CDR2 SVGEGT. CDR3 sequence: CASSYSQGEEEKLFF. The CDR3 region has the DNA TGTGCCAGCAGTTACTCACAGGGGGAGGAAGAAAAACTGTTTTTT.

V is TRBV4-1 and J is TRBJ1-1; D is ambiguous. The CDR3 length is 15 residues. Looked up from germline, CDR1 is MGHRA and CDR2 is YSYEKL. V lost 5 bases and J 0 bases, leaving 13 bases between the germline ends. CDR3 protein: CASSFGSTMNTEAFF. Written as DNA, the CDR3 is TGCGCCAGCAGCTTCGGGTCGACTATGAACACTGAAGCTTTCTTT.

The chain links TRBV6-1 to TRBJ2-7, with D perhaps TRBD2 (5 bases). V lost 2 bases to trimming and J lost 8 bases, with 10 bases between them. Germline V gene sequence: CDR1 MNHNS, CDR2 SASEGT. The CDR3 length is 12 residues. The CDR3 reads CASSELASQQYF. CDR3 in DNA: TGTGCCAGCAGTGAACTGGCTAGCCAGCAGTACTTC.